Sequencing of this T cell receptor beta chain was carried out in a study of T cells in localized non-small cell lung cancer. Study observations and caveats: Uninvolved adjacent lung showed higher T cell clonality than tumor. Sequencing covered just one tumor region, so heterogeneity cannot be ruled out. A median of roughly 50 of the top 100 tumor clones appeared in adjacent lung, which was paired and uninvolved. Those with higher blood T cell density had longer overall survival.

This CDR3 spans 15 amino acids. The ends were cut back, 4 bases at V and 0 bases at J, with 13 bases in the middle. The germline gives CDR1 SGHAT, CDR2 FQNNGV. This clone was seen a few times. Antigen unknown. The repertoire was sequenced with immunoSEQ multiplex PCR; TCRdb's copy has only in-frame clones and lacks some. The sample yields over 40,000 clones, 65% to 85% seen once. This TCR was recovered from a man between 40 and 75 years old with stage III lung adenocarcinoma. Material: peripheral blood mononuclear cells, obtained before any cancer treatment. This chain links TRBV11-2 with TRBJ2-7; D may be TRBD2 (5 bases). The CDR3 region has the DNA TGTGCCAGCAGCTCCCGGGCGGGTATCTCCTACGAGCAGTACTTC. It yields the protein CASSSRAGISYEQYF.